The 22 T cell receptor beta chains reported below all come from one sample, sequenced in a study of T cell repertoires in cytomegalovirus infection. These receptors' antigens are unknown. TCRdb reanalysed the reads using MiXCR and keeps one entry per CDR3 protein. The sample has hundreds of thousands of distinct CDR3 sequences, around 30% seen once. This specimen consisted of cultured PBMCs, obtained from culture after CMV antigen stimulation. Receptors were obtained from a human donor in good health (CMV status not recorded). Some clones in this sample may be carry-over from other donors' samples.

This clonotype appeared a few times. V gene TRBV7-2 combines with J gene TRBJ2-3; TRBD2 is a possible D gene (5 bases). Germline assignment: CDR1 SGHTA and CDR2 FQGNSA. Trimming removed 3 bases at V and 4 bases at J, with 11 bases between. The CDR3 contains 14 residues. In nucleotides, the CDR3 is TGTGCCAGCAGCTTCAGAGGGAATGCAGATACGCAGTATTTT. The encoded protein is CASSFRGNADTQYF.

V gene TRBV6-1 combines with J gene TRBJ1-6; TRBD1 matches 7 bases. The CDR3 has 16 amino acids. In germline, CDR1 is MNHNS, CDR2 SASEGT. J lost 3 bases, V lost 3 bases, and 5 bases had no gene match. The CDR3 DNA is TGTGCCAGCAGTGAGACAGGGAAAGGCTATAATTCACCCCTCCACTTT. It specifies CASSETGKGYNSPLHF.

The V and J genes are TRBV7-8 and TRBJ2-1; 11 nucleotides agree with TRBD2. CDR3 length: 17 amino acids. Trimming took 5 bases from V and 7 from J; bases not matched to a gene: 13. Germline V lookup: CDR1 SGHVS, CDR2 FQNEAQ. The CDR3 loop is CASSMKTLAGGSNEQFF. CDR3 sequence (DNA): TGTGCCAGCAGCATGAAGACCCTAGCGGGAGGTTCAAATGAGCAGTTCTTC.

J is TRBJ2-6 and V is TRBV7-2, with D perhaps matching TRBD2 (6 bases). V shed 8 bases and J shed 2 bases, with 13 bases lying between them. The length of the CDR3 is 15 residues. CDR1 is SGHTA and CDR2 is FQGNSA in the germline V gene. The CDR3, as DNA: TGTGCCAGCGGGAGGAAGTTGGCTGGGGCCAACGTCCTGACTTTC. Amino acid sequence: CASGRKLAGANVLTF.

This clonotype was recorded only once. The chain uses TRBV6-2 or TRBV6-3 and TRBJ2-1; unclear D gene. Trimming took 5 bases from V and 8 from J, leaving 7 bases between them. This CDR3 region has 11 residues. Germline CDR1 is MNHEY and CDR2 is SVGEGT. The CDR3 DNA reads as TGTGCCAGCAGTCGCTTAGATGAGCAGTTCTTC. This gives the protein CASSRLDEQFF.

The V call is TRBV25-1, the J call TRBJ2-5, with 7 nucleotides matching TRBD1. Germline CDR1 and CDR2: MGHDK and SYGVNS. The length of the CDR3 is 16 residues. V shed 2 bases, J shed 2 bases, and the junction held 8 bases outside the gene matches. The CDR3 nucleotides are TGTGCCAGCAGTGAAGGCTCGGGACAGCTACAAGAGACCCAGTACTTC. This sequence encodes CASSEGSGQLQETQYF.

This clonotype occurred a few times. CDR3 bases: TGTGCCAGCAGCTTAGCGGGGACTGCAGCCTACGAGCAGTACTTC. It is translated as CASSLAGTAAYEQYF. The chain links TRBV7-2 to TRBJ2-7, with D maybe TRBD2 (6 bases). The germline V and J ends were trimmed by 0 bases and 2 bases, with 11 bases remaining between them. The CDR3 length is 15 residues. Germline V gene data show CDR1 as SGHTA and CDR2 as FQGNSA.

In this sample, this clonotype turned up once. The chain uses TRBV10-3 and TRBJ2-6; D is uncertain. The V and J ends lost 6 bases and 2 bases respectively, with 11 bases between them. The V gene's germline CDR1 is ENHRY and CDR2 SYGVKD. There are 15 residues in the CDR3. CDR3 sequence reads: CAISKSGAGANVLTF. DNA for the CDR3: TGTGCCATCAGCAAGTCAGGTGCTGGGGCCAACGTCCTGACTTTC.

The count of this clonotype is one. The V gene is TRBV19, the J gene TRBJ2-3; 8 positions agree with TRBD1. The germline V gene encodes CDR1 LNHDA and CDR2 SQIVND (reference sequence). The junction had 9 bases not matched to a gene; V was cut back by 3 bases and J by 7 bases. The CDR3 extends over 15 amino acids. The CDR3 is CASSMEQGGKNTQYF. In DNA, the CDR3 is TGTGCCAGTAGTATGGAACAGGGGGGTAAGAATACGCAGTATTTT.

The rearrangement joins TRBV7-8 to TRBJ1-2; 9 bases fit TRBD1. The trim removed 4 bases at V and 8 bases at J, leaving 11 bases unmatched. CDR1 SGHVS and CDR2 FQNEAQ come from the germline V gene. This CDR3 contains 15 residues. The CDR3 DNA sequence: TGTGCCAGCAGCTCCGAGGACAGGGGATTTGGGGGCTACACCTTC. Amino acids: CASSSEDRGFGGYTF.

This clonotype showed up just a few times. V gene TRBV7-2 combines with J gene TRBJ2-4; 7 bases are a match to TRBD2. Unmatched junction bases numbered 8, after V lost 3 bases and J lost 6 bases. CDR3 size: 15 residues. Per germline, CDR1 SGHTA and CDR2 FQGNSA. This CDR3 reads CASSFVGRPGNIQYF. DNA of the CDR3: TGTGCCAGCAGCTTTGTCGGGAGGCCCGGAAACATTCAGTACTTC.

V is TRBV10-3 and J is TRBJ2-7; D remains unclear. Germline V gives CDR1 ENHRY, CDR2 SYGVKD. The CDR3 covers 11 residues. V lost 4 bases to trimming and J lost 4 bases, with 5 bases between them. The CDR3: CAISGQYEQYF. The CDR3 DNA reads TGTGCCATCAGTGGGCAGTACGAGCAGTACTTC.

This clonotype was counted many times. The chain has TRBV7-9 and TRBJ2-1; 12 bases are shared with TRBD2. V dropped 4 bases and J dropped 7; count of bases not matched to a gene: 5. This CDR3 region has 15 residues. Looked up from germline, CDR1 is SEHNR and CDR2 is FQNEAQ (reference sequence). CDR3 DNA: TGTGCCAGCAGCTCCAGACTAGCGGGAGATAATGAGCAGTTCTTC. As protein: CASSSRLAGDNEQFF.

The sample holds a few counts of this clonotype. V gene TRBV25-1 combines with J gene TRBJ1-5; TRBD1 is a possible D gene (5 bases). Germline V gives CDR1 MGHDK, CDR2 SYGVNS. Trimming took 4 bases from V and 5 from J, leaving 6 bases between them. The CDR3 covers 12 residues. The CDR3: CASSVGDQPQHF. CDR3 nucleotide sequence: TGTGCCAGCAGTGTGGGGGATCAGCCCCAGCATTTT.

This chain uses TRBV7-9 with TRBJ1-1, with D perhaps matching TRBD1 (6 bases). Trimming stripped 7 bases from V and 0 bases from J, with 15 bases between. This CDR3 contains 15 residues. Germline V gives CDR1 SEHNR, CDR2 FQNEAQ (reference sequence). This CDR3 reads CASTLGAGMNTEAFF. The DNA for the CDR3 is TGTGCCAGCACGCTGGGGGCAGGGATGAACACTGAAGCTTTCTTT. The entire variable domain, with the rest obtained from reference TRBV7-9 and TRBJ1-1, is as follows: DTGVSQNPRHKITKRGQNVTFRCDPISEHNRLYWYRQTLGQGPEFLTYFQNEAQLEKSRLLSDRFSAERPKGSFSTLEIQRTEQGDSAMYLCASTLGAGMNTEAFFGQGTRLTVV.

This clonotype was seen only a few times. The chain employs TRBV7-9 and TRBJ2-1; 7 positions agree with TRBD1. From germline, CDR1 is SEHNR and CDR2 FQNEAQ (reference sequence). This CDR3 region has 15 residues. V gave up 7 bases and J gave up 3 bases; unmatched junction bases: 9. The CDR3 is CASTKGQGDYNEQFF. The DNA of the CDR3 is TGTGCCAGCACCAAGGGGCAGGGGGACTACAATGAGCAGTTCTTC.

V is TRBV2 and J is TRBJ2-5; 14 bases map to TRBD2. The junction had 9 bases not matched to a gene; V was cut back by 3 bases and J by 0 bases. This CDR3 is built from 19 residues. Looked up from germline, CDR1 is SNHLY and CDR2 is FYNNEI. The CDR3: CASSDGHGLAGGDQETQYF. In DNA form, the CDR3 reads TGTGCCAGCAGTGATGGACACGGACTAGCGGGAGGCGACCAAGAGACCCAGTACTTC. Variable domain in full (rest from reference TRBV2 and TRBJ2-5): EPEVTQTPSHQVTQMGQEVILRCVPISNHLYFYWYRQILGQKVEFLVSFYNNEISEKSEIFDDQFSVERPDGSNFTLKIRSTKLEDSAMYFCASSDGHGLAGGDQETQYFGPGTRLLVL.

The chain uses TRBV7-6 and TRBJ1-4, with a possible D match to TRBD1 (5 bases). Germline V gene data show CDR1 as SGHVS and CDR2 as FNYEAQ. V was trimmed by 7 bases and J by 7 bases, leaving 19 bases between them. This CDR3 contains 15 residues. CDR3 in DNA: TGTGCCAGCACCCCCCCGCAAGGGGAGTTTGAAAAACTGTTTTTT. Amino acid sequence: CASTPPQGEFEKLFF.

This clonotype was recorded a few times. The rearrangement joins TRBV7-6 to TRBJ2-1, with 12 bases identical to TRBD1. V gave up 4 bases and J gave up 12 bases; unmatched junction bases: 16. Germline assignment: CDR1 SGHVS and CDR2 FNYEAQ. CDR3 size: 17 residues. The CDR3, as DNA: TGTGCCAGCAGCTCCCTTGCACCGGGACAGGGGGCTTTGAGGCAGTTCTTC. This sequence encodes CASSSLAPGQGALRQFF. Supplemented by reference TRBV7-6 and TRBJ2-1, the full variable domain reads GAGVSQSPRYKVTKRGQDVALRCDPISGHVSLYWYRQALGQGPEFLTYFNYEAQQDKSGLPNDRFSAERPEGSISTLTIQRTEQRDSAMYRCASSSLAPGQGALRQFFGPGTRLTVL.

The chain carries TRBV7-6 and TRBJ2-3, with TRBD2 identical over 7 bases. Trimming at V came to 8 bases and at J to 4 bases, leaving 9 bases not matched to a gene. Germline loops: CDR1 SGHVS, CDR2 FNYEAQ. This CDR3 spans 14 amino acids. CDR3: CASSGSGTADTQYF. The CDR3 bases are TGTGCCAGCTCTGGAAGCGGGACCGCAGATACGCAGTATTTT.

This chain links TRBV7-2 with TRBJ1-5, with TRBD1 matching over 9 bases. The CDR3 spans 14 residues. Germline V lookup: CDR1 SGHTA, CDR2 FQGNSA. J gave up 5 bases and V 6 bases, and 5 bases lay outside the gene matches. CDR3 amino acids: CASSSRQGDQPQHF. The CDR3 DNA reads TGTGCCAGCAGTTCTCGACAGGGGGATCAGCCCCAGCATTTT. The variable domain in full, completed from reference TRBV7-2 and TRBJ1-5, reads GAGVSQSPSNKVTEKGKDVELRCDPISGHTALYWYRQSLGQGLEFLIYFQGNSAPDKSGLPSDRFSAERTGGSVSTLTIQRTQQEDSAVYLCASSSRQGDQPQHFGDGTRLSIL.

V usage is TRBV7-9 and J usage is TRBJ2-7; TRBD1 aligns across 8 bases. With 0 bases clipped from V and 7 bases from J, the junction kept 8 bases outside the gene matches. Germline assignment: CDR1 SEHNR and CDR2 FQNEAQ (reference sequence). The CDR3 is 15 residues long. The CDR3 coding sequence is TGTGCCAGCAGCTTAGCGCCCGGACAGGGCGGAGAGCAGTACTTC. Translating it yields CASSLAPGQGGEQYF.